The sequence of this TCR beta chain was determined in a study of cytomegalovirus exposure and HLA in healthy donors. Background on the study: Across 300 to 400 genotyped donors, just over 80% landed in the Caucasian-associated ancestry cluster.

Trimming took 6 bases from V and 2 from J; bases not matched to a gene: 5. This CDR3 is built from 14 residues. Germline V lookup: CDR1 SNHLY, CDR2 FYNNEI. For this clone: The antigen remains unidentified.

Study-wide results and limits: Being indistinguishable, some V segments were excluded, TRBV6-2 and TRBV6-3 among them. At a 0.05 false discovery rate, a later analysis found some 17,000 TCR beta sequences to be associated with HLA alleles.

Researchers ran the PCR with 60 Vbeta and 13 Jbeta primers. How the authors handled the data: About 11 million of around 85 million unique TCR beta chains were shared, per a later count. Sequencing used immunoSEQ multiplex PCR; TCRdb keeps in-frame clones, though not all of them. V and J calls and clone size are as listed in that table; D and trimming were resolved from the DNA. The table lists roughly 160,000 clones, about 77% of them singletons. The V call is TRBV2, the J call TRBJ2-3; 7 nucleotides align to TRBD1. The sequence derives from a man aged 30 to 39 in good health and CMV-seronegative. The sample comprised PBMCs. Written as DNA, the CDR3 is TGTGCCAGCAGGGTGGGACAGCTCACAGATACGCAGTATTTT. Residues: CASRVGQLTDTQYF.